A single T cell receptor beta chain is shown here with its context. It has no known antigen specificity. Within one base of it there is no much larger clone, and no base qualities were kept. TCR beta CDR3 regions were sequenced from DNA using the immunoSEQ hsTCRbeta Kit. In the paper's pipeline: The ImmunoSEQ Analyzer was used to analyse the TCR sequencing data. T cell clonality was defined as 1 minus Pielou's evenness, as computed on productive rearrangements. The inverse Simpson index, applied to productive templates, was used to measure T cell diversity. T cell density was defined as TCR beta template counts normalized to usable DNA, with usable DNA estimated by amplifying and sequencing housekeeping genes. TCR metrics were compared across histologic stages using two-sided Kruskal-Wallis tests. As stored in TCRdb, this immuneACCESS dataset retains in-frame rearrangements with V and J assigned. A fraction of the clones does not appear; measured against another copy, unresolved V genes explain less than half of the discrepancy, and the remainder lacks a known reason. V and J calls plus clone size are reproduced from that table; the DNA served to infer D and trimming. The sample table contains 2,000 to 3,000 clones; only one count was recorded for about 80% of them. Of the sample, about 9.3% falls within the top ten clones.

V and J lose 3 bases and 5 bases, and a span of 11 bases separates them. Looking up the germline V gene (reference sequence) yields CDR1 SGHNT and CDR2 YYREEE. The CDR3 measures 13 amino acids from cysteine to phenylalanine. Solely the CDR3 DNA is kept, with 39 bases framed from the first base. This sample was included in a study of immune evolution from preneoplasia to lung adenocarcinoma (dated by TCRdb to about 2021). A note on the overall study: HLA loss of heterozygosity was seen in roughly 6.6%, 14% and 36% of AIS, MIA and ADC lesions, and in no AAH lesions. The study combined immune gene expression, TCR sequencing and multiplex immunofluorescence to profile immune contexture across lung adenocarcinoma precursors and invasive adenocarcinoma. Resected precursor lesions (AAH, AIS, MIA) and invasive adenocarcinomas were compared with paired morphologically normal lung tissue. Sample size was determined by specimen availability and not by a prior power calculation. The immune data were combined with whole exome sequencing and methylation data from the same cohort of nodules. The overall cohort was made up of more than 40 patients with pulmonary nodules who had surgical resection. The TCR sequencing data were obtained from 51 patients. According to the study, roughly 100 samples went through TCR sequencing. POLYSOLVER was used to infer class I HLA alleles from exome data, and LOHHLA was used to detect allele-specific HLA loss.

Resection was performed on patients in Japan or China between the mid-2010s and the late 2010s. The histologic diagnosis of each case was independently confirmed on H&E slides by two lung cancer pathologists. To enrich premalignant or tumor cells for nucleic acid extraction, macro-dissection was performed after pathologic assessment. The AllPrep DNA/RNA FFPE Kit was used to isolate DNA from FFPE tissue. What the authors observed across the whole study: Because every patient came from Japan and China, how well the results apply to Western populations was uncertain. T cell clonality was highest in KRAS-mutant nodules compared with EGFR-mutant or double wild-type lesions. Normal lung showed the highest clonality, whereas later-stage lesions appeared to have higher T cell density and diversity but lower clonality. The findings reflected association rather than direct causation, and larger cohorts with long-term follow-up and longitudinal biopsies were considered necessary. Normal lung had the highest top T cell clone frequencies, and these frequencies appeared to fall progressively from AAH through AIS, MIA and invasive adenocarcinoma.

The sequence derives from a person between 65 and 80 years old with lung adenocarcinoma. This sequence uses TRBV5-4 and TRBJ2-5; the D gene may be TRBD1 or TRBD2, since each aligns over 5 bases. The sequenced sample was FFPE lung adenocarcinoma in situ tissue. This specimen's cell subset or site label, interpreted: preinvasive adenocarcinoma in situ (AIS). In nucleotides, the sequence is TGTGCCAGCAGCTCGGGACCGGACGAGACCCAGTACTTC. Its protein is CASSSGPDETQYF.